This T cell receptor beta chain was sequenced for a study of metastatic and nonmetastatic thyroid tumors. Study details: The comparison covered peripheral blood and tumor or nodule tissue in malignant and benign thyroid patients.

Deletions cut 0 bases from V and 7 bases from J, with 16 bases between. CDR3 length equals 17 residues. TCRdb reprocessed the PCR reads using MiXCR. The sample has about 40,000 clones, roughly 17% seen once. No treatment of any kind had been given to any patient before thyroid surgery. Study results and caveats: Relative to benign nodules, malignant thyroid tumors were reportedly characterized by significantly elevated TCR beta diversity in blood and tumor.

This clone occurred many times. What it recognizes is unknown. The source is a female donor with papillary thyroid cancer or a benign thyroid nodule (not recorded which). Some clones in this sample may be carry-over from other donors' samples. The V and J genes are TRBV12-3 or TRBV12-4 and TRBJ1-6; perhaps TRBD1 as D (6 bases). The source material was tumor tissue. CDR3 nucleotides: TGTGCCAGCAGTTTAGCGGGGGGGGGGGCATCGAATTCACCCCTCCACTTT. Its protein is CASSLAGGGASNSPLHF.